The next 3 T cell receptor beta chains were all read from a single sample in a study of T-cell memory formation after mild COVID-19. MiXCR, run by TCRdb on the 5' RACE reads, gives a single entry per CDR3 protein. The table has roughly 350,000 distinct CDR3 sequences, around 28% seen once. Sequencing was performed on PBMCs or a T cell subset sorted from them (not recorded which). The receptors originated from an adult woman who had mild COVID-19 (a few samples of this study predate the infection). Cell type and time point are not known.

In this sample, this clonotype turned up many times. The gene calls are TRBV18 and TRBJ2-7, with D possibly TRBD1 on 6 matching bases. Germline V gene data show CDR1 as KGHSH and CDR2 as LQKENI. There are 11 residues in the CDR3. The V and J ends lost 5 bases and 4 bases respectively, with 6 bases between them. The CDR3 reads CASSDRYEQYF. Here the CDR3 DNA reads TGTGCCAGCTCAGACAGGTACGAGCAGTACTTC. Full variable domain (outside the CDR3, taken from reference TRBV18 and TRBJ2-7): NAGVMQNPRHLVRRRGQEARLRCSPMKGHSHVYWYRQLPEEGLKFMVYLQKENIIDESGMPKERFSAEFPKEGPSILRIQQVVRGDSAAYFCASSDRYEQYFGPGTRLTVT.

V and J are TRBV11-3 and TRBJ1-1; the D gene is possibly TRBD1 (6 bases). The CDR3 is 16 amino acids. Trimming shortened V by 5 bases and J by 3 bases, and 19 bases separated the two germline ends. Germline values: CDR1 SGHNT, CDR2 YENEEA. Written as DNA, the CDR3 is TGTGCCAGCAGCCGGAGCGGGGGCAGGGAGTACACTGAAGCTTTCTTT. Protein sequence: CASSRSGGREYTEAFF.

In its sample, this clonotype was seen a few times. This chain connects TRBV12-3 or TRBV12-4 to TRBJ1-5, with D uncertain. Trimming cost V 3 bases and J 1 base, with 7 bases left between them. The CDR3 length is 14 residues. The CDR3 is CASSFEGSNQPQHF. The CDR3, as DNA: TGTGCCAGCAGTTTCGAGGGCAGCAATCAGCCCCAGCATTTT.